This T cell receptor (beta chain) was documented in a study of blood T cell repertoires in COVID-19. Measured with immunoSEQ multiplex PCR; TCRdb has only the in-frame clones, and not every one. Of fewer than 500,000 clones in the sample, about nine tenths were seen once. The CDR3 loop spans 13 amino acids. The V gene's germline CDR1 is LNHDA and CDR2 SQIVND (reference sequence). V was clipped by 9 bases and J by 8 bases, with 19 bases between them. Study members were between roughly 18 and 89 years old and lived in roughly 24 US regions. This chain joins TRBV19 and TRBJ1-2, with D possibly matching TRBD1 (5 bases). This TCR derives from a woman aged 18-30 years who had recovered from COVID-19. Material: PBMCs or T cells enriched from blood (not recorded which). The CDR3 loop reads CASTPPGRGGYTF. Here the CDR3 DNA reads TGTGCCAGCACACCCCCTGGTCGGGGGGGCTACACCTTC.